Sequencing of this T cell receptor beta chain was carried out in a study of T cells in localized non-small cell lung cancer. The study, taken as a whole, reports: Heterogeneity within the tumor remains possible, as just one region underwent sequencing. T cell clonality was highest in uninvolved adjacent lung, above tumor. Longer overall survival was linked to higher blood T cell density. Out of the top 100 tumor clones, a median about 57 were seen in adjacent lung.

This CDR3 comprises 15 residues. Trimming left V 4 bases short and J 0 bases short, with 12 bases between. Germline CDR1 KGHSY, CDR2 FQNENV. As to this clone: The antigen remains undetermined.

Some clones are missing from TCRdb's copy, which holds only in-frame ones; the method was immunoSEQ multiplex PCR. The sample records 70,000 to 100,000 clones, more than 75% being singletons. V gene TRBV16 combines with J gene TRBJ1-1, with D possibly TRBD1 on 5 matching bases. The starting material was PBMCs, obtained before any cancer treatment. This sequence was found in a woman aged 40-70 years with stage II squamous cell lung carcinoma. This CDR3 is CASSPLPDMNTEAFF. The CDR3 nucleotides are TGTGCCAGCAGCCCCCTCCCGGACATGAACACTGAAGCTTTCTTT. Variable domain in full (rest from reference TRBV16 and TRBJ1-1): GEEVAQTPKHLVRGEGQKAKLYCAPIKGHSYVFWYQQVLKNEFKFLISFQNENVFDETGMPKERFSAKCLPNSPCSLEIQATKLEDSAVYFCASSPLPDMNTEAFFGQGTRLTVV.